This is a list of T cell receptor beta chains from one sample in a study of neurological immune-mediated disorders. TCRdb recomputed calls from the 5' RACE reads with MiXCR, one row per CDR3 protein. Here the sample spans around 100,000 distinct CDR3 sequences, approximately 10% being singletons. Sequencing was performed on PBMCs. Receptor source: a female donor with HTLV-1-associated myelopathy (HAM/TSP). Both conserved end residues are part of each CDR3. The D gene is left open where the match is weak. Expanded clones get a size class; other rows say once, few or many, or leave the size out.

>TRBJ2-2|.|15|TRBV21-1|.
CASSKESEGRRELFF
TGTGCCAGCAGCAAAGAATCTGAGGGGAGGAGGGAGCTGTTTTTT
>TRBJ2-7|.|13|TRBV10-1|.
CASSVGSSYEQYF
TGCGCCAGCAGTGTAGGAAGTTCCTACGAGCAGTACTTC
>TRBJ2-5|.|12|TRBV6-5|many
CASSSPLRTQYF
TGTGCCAGCAGTTCCCCTCTAAGGACCCAGTACTTC
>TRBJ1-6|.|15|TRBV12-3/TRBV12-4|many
CASSLHPPGNSPLHF
TGTGCCAGCAGTCTCCACCCGCCCGGGAATTCACCCCTCCACTTT
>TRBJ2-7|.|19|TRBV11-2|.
CASSLDLGVVRDHPYEQYF
TGTGCCAGCAGCTTAGATCTTGGTGTCGTGAGGGACCACCCCTACGAGCAGTACTTC
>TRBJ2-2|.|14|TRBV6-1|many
CASSGGRGLGELFF
TGTGCCAGCAGTGGGGGGAGGGGGCTCGGGGAGCTGTTTTTT
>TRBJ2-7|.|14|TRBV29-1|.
CSVEVAGRLYEQYF
TGCAGCGTTGAGGTGGCAGGGCGACTCTACGAGCAGTACTTC
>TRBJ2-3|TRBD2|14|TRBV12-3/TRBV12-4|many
CASSLAERTDTQYF
TGTGCCAGCAGTCTAGCGGAGCGCACAGATACGCAGTATTTT
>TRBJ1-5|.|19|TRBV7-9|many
CASSWGPRGGEYSNQPQHF
TGTGCCAGCAGCTGGGGCCCAAGGGGGGGTGAGTATAGCAATCAGCCCCAGCATTTT
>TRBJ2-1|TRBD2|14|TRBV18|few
CASSPRTSTDEQFF
TGTGCCAGCTCACCCCGGACTAGCACCGATGAGCAGTTCTTC
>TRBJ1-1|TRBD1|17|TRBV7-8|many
CASSPERTGSMPTEAFF
TGTGCCAGCAGCCCGGAAAGGACAGGGTCTATGCCCACTGAAGCTTTCTTT
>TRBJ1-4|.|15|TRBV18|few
CASSPRITTNEKLFF
TGTGCCAGCTCACCACGAATTACAACTAATGAAAAACTGTTTTTT
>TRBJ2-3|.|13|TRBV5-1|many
CASSLAAADTQYF
TGCGCCAGCAGCTTGGCGGCCGCAGATACGCAGTATTTT
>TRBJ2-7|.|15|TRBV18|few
CASSPQNGVRDEQYF
TGTGCCAGCTCACCACAAAACGGGGTTCGGGACGAGCAGTACTTC
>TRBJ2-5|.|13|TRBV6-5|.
CASSYRGQETQYF
TGTGCCAGCAGTTACAGGGGGCAAGAGACCCAGTACTTC
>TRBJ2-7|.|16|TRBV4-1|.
CASSQNPTGSSYEQYF
TGCGCCAGCAGCCAAAACCCCACAGGGAGCTCCTACGAGCAGTACTTC
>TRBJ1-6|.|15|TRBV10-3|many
CAISLKSSYNSPLHF
TGTGCCATCAGTTTGAAGAGCTCCTATAATTCACCCCTCCACTTT
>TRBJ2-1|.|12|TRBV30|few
CAWSSSKYEQFF
TGTGCCTGGAGTAGTTCTAAGTATGAGCAGTTCTTC
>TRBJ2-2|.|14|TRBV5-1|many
CASSLVGPGGELFF
TGCGCCAGCAGCTTGGTCGGCCCTGGGGGGGAGCTGTTTTTT
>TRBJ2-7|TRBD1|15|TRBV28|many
CASSSRRDSDYEQYF
TGTGCCAGCAGTTCCAGACGGGACAGTGACTACGAGCAGTACTTC
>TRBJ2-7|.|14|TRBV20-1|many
CSARDQESSYEQYF
TGCAGTGCTAGAGATCAAGAGAGCTCCTACGAGCAGTACTTC
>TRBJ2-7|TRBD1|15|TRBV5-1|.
CASSWDGQASYEQYF
TGCGCCAGCAGCTGGGATGGACAGGCCTCCTACGAGCAGTACTTC
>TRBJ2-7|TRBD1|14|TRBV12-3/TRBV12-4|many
CASSQRQGSYEQYF
TGTGCCAGCAGCCAACGACAGGGCTCCTACGAGCAGTACTTC
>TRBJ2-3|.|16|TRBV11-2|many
CASSGLGSIKTDTQYF
TGTGCCAGCAGTGGATTAGGCTCCATTAAGACAGATACGCAGTATTTT
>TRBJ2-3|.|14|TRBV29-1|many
CSVSRDTSTDTQYF
TGCAGCGTTAGTAGGGATACTAGCACAGATACGCAGTATTTT
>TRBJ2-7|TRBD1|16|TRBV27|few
CASSFSTGEKSYEQYF
TGTGCCAGCAGTTTCTCGACAGGGGAAAAATCCTACGAGCAGTACTTC
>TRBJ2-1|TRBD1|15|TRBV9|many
CASSASPDRDAEQFF
TGTGCCAGCAGCGCATCCCCGGACAGGGATGCTGAGCAGTTCTTC
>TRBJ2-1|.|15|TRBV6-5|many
CASSRQRSSYNEQFF
TGTGCCAGCAGCCGACAGCGCAGCTCCTACAATGAGCAGTTCTTC
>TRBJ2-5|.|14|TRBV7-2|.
CASSLGKFQETQYF
TGTGCCAGCAGCTTGGGAAAATTCCAAGAGACCCAGTACTTC
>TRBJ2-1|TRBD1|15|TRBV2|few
CASRLDRGNYNEQFF
TGTGCCAGTCGCTTAGACAGGGGTAACTACAATGAGCAGTTCTTC
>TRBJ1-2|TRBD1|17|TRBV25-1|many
CASSELRSTGIDYGYTF
TGTGCCAGCAGTGAATTAAGGTCGACAGGGATCGACTATGGCTACACCTTC
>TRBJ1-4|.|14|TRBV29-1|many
CSVSQDFYNEKLFF
TGCAGCGTTTCCCAGGACTTTTATAATGAAAAACTGTTTTTT
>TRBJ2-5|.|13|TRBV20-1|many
CSASSLAQETQYF
TGCAGTGCTAGTAGTCTAGCACAAGAGACCCAGTACTTC
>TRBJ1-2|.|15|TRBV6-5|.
CASSLLRGGANGYTF
TGTGCCAGCAGCCTCCTAAGGGGGGGGGCGAATGGCTACACCTTC
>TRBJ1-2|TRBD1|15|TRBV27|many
CASSLVGQGRYGYTF
TGTGCCAGCAGTTTAGTGGGACAGGGACGCTATGGCTACACCTTC
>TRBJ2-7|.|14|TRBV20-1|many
CSARTGEYSLEQYF
TGCAGTGCGAGGACCGGGGAGTACTCCCTCGAGCAGTACTTC
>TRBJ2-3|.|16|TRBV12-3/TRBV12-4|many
CASRNGGASSGDTQYF
TGTGCCAGCAGAAATGGGGGGGCGTCATCGGGAGATACGCAGTATTTT
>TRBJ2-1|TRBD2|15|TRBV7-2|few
CASRTSGGLPGEQFF
TGTGCCAGCAGGACTAGCGGGGGTCTCCCCGGTGAGCAGTTCTTC
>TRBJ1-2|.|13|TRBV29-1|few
CSAGRRQSEGYTF
TGCAGCGCGGGGAGGAGGCAGAGTGAAGGCTACACCTTC
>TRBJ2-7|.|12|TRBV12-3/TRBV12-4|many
CASSFTGREQYF
TGTGCCAGCAGTTTTACAGGTCGGGAGCAGTACTTC